Shown below are 10 T cell receptor beta chains from a single sample sequenced in a study of shared clonotypes between healthy human individuals. Sequencing used immunoSEQ multiplex PCR; TCRdb keeps in-frame clones, though not all of them. The sample yields some 2.1 million clones, 95% seen once. The sequenced sample was naive CD4+ T cells sorted from blood. The subset is: CD45RA+ positively selected. The receptors originated from a man between 18 and 29 years old in good health.

V is TRBV19 and J is TRBJ1-6, with D uncertain. V lost 3 bases and J 9 bases, leaving 12 bases between the germline ends. Germline V CDR1 and CDR2: LNHDA, SQIVND (reference sequence). This CDR3 comprises 14 residues. The CDR3 coding sequence is TGTGCCAGTAGTATTATAAACGTGGGTTCACCCCTCCACTTT. This encodes CASSIINVGSPLHF.

The chain joins TRBV19 to TRBJ2-1, with 11 bases that match TRBD2. Germline V CDR1 and CDR2: LNHDA, SQIVND (reference sequence). Trimming removed 4 bases from V and 9 bases from J; junction bases left unmatched: 11. The CDR3 sequence is 16 residues long. CDR3 residues: CASSKGILAGEREQFF. The CDR3 DNA reads as TGTGCCAGTAGTAAAGGGATACTAGCGGGAGAACGTGAGCAGTTCTTC.

The rearrangement joins TRBV30 to TRBJ2-7; 9 bases are shared with TRBD2. V lost 4 bases and J lost 2; bases outside the gene matches: 6. This CDR3 has 14 amino acids. Per germline, CDR1 GTSNPN and CDR2 SVGIG (reference sequence). The CDR3 loop is CAWNAAGGPYEQYF. The CDR3 DNA reads as TGTGCCTGGAACGCAGCGGGAGGACCCTACGAGCAGTACTTC.

This chain links TRBV7-6 with TRBJ2-7; D call uncertain. Germline V gene lookup returns CDR1 SGHVS and CDR2 FNYEAQ. This CDR3 has 15 amino acids. Trimming took 1 base from V and 0 from J, leaving 10 bases between them. The CDR3 DNA sequence: TGTGCCAGCAGCTTAGAACTTACCCCCTCCTACGAGCAGTACTTC. This encodes CASSLELTPSYEQYF. The variable domain in full, with the rest retrieved from reference TRBV7-6 and TRBJ2-7, is GAGVSQSPRYKVTKRGQDVALRCDPISGHVSLYWYRQALGQGPEFLTYFNYEAQQDKSGLPNDRFSAERPEGSISTLTIQRTEQRDSAMYRCASSLELTPSYEQYFGPGTRLTVT.

This sequence joins TRBV10-3 and TRBJ1-1; the D gene is possibly TRBD1 (6 bases). Trimming took off 10 bases at V and 0 bases at J, with 15 bases between the two ends. Germline CDR1 is ENHRY and CDR2 is SYGVKD. The CDR3 is made up of 14 amino acids. Written as DNA, the CDR3 is TGTGCCAGCTCGACAGGTATTCTGAACACTGAAGCTTTCTTT. As protein: CASSTGILNTEAFF.

Concerning this clone itself: This sample also contains other DNA sequences that code for the same CDR3. The chain links TRBV19 to TRBJ1-2; D possibly corresponds to TRBD1 (5 bases). V dropped 3 bases and J dropped 2 bases, with 7 bases sitting between them. Germline lookup yields CDR1 LNHDA and CDR2 SQIVND (reference sequence). The CDR3 covers 13 residues. The CDR3 sequence is CASSIAGNYGYTF. CDR3 nucleotide sequence: TGTGCCAGTAGTATCGCAGGGAACTATGGCTACACCTTC. Together with reference TRBV19 and TRBJ1-2, the CDR3 gives the full variable domain: DGGITQSPKYLFRKEGQNVTLSCEQNLNHDAMYWYRQDPGQGLRLIYYSQIVNDFQKGDIAEGYSVSREKKESFPLTVTSAQKNPTAFYLCASSIAGNYGYTFGSGTRLTVV.

The J gene is TRBJ2-3, the V gene TRBV30; 13 bases match TRBD2. This CDR3 comprises 17 residues. The germline V gene encodes CDR1 GTSNPN and CDR2 SVGIG (reference sequence). J was trimmed by 4 bases and V by 0 bases; bases with no gene match: 7. DNA of the CDR3: TGTGCCTGGAGTGTACCCCGGACTAGCGGGAGACCAGATACGCAGTATTTT. Encoded protein: CAWSVPRTSGRPDTQYF.

This clone occurred once. This chain uses TRBV5-1 with TRBJ2-1, with TRBD1 identical over 7 bases. V shed 5 bases and J 2 bases; nucleotides not matched to a gene: 4. Germline CDR1 reads SGHRS; CDR2 reads YFSETQ. This CDR3 is 14 amino acids long. The DNA for the CDR3 is TGCGCCAGCAGACAGGGACAGACCTACAATGAGCAGTTCTTC. As protein: CASRQGQTYNEQFF.

This sequence joins TRBV6-5 and TRBJ2-5; D unclear. The germline V gene encodes CDR1 MNHEY and CDR2 SVGAGI. V lost 0 bases and J 0 bases, leaving 8 bases between the germline ends. The CDR3 is 15 amino acids. The chain's CDR3 is CASSYSSSYQETQYF. CDR3 DNA: TGTGCCAGCAGTTACTCGTCATCGTACCAAGAGACCCAGTACTTC.

This rearrangement joins TRBV18 to TRBJ2-3; tentatively, D is TRBD1 (6 bases). From germline, CDR1 is KGHSH and CDR2 LQKENI. This CDR3 has 12 residues. V shed 8 bases and J shed 1 base, with 7 bases lying between them. The chain's CDR3 is CASRQGTDTQYF. CDR3 nucleotides: TGTGCCAGCAGACAGGGCACAGATACGCAGTATTTT.